This TCR beta chain emerged from a study of CD8 T cells in ankylosing spondylitis. Study results and limitations: A TCR beta motif of seven or eight highly homologous variants appeared characteristic of ankylosing spondylitis blood. Reports say disease-linked clones showed up significantly more in matched ankylosing spondylitis synovial fluid. Prior work had noted some motif variants in reactive arthritis blood and synovial fluid.

TCRdb processed the 5' RACE reads anew with MiXCR; each CDR3 protein has one entry. This sample has fewer than 250,000 distinct CDR3 sequences, with roughly a tenth found just once. This clonotype was recorded at least ten times. Its specificity is not known. The receptor was isolated from a male donor with ankylosing spondylitis or in good health (not recorded which). Material for sequencing was blood, either unsorted or a sorted T cell fraction (not recorded which).

The CDR3, as DNA: TGCGCCAGCAGCACGGGACAGATTCCCTACAATGAGCAGTTCTTC. It is translated as CASSTGQIPYNEQFF. This sequence joins TRBV5-1 and TRBJ2-1, with 7 bases that match TRBD1. The CDR3 contains 15 residues. In germline, CDR1 is SGHRS, CDR2 YFSETQ. The ends lost 4 bases at V and 2 bases at J; junction bases unmatched: 6.